The 18 T cell receptor beta chains below all came from one sample that was sequenced in a study of graft-versus-host responses after intestinal transplantation. The method was immunoSEQ multiplex PCR; TCRdb's version includes in-frame clones alone and lacks a portion of them. The table includes about 100,000 clones, more than 75% detected once. These receptors lack a known antigen. The input for sequencing was unstimulated CD4+ T cells sorted from spleen or lymph node cells, taken before transplant. The source is a human donor who was the organ donor for an intestinal transplant.

This rearrangement joins TRBV11-2 to TRBJ1-2; a possible D gene is TRBD1 (6 bases). The CDR3 is 15 residues long. Deletions cut 1 base from V and 6 bases from J, with 15 bases between. The germline CDR1 and CDR2 sequences are SGHAT and FQNNGV. The CDR3 coding sequence is TGTGCCAGCAGCTTAGGCCGGACAGTTTTCCATGGCTACACCTTC. This encodes CASSLGRTVFHGYTF.

The CDR3 reads CASSASGEGAGELFF. CDR3 coding DNA: TGTGCCAGCAGTGCTAGCGGGGAAGGGGCCGGGGAGCTGTTTTTT. This chain uses TRBV6-1 with TRBJ2-2, with TRBD2 matching 9 bases. Germline assignment: CDR1 MNHNS and CDR2 SASEGT. CDR3 size: 15 residues. Trimming cost V 4 bases and J 6 bases; bases outside gene matches: 6.

CDR3 sequence (DNA): TGTGCCTCTGACAGAAGCTCCTATAATTCACCCCTCCACTTT. The encoded protein is CASDRSSYNSPLHF. V is TRBV2 and J is TRBJ1-6; the D gene is possibly TRBD1 (5 bases). There are 14 residues in the CDR3. Germline V lookup: CDR1 SNHLY, CDR2 FYNNEI. With 11 bases removed from V and 0 bases from J, the gap between germline ends came to 11 bases.

The chain employs TRBV11-2 and TRBJ2-1, with 8 bases lining up with TRBD2. Germline CDR1 SGHAT, CDR2 FQNNGV. Trimming removed 5 bases from V and 6 bases from J; junction bases left unmatched: 9. The CDR3 extends over 15 amino acids. CDR3 sequence reads: CASSLRGAGVNEQFF. CDR3 sequence (DNA): TGTGCCAGCAGCCTTAGGGGAGCGGGGGTCAATGAGCAGTTCTTC.

This clone was detected once. The chain links TRBV6-1 to TRBJ1-2, with D hard to call. V lost 6 bases and J 9 bases, leaving 17 bases between the germline ends. This CDR3 has 13 residues. CDR1 is MNHNS and CDR2 is SASEGT in the germline V gene. The CDR3 region is CASSPLQDSSYTF. CDR3 coding DNA: TGTGCCAGCAGCCCCCTCCAAGACTCGAGCTACACCTTC.

With respect to this clone: At the DNA level, this CDR3 is encoded by other sequences in the same sample as well. The chain links TRBV6-1 to TRBJ2-7; TRBD1 is a possible D gene (5 bases). Germline lookup yields CDR1 MNHNS and CDR2 SASEGT. Trimming pared 0 bases from V and 3 bases from J, leaving 6 bases between. The CDR3 sequence is 13 residues long. The CDR3 bases are TGTGCCAGCAGTGAAGCGGGGCGCTACGAGCAGTACTTC. Translated: CASSEAGRYEQYF.

This clone was seen once. The J gene is TRBJ1-6, the V gene TRBV9, with 7 bases lining up with TRBD1. The CDR3 is 17 residues long. Germline CDR1 is SGDLS and CDR2 is YYNGEE. Germline trimming cut 0 bases from V and 0 bases from J; bases unmatched to any gene: 3. The CDR3 loop is CASSVEPGGSYNSPLHF. In nucleotides, the CDR3 is TGTGCCAGCAGCGTAGAACCAGGGGGCTCCTATAATTCACCCCTCCACTTT.

The table lists this clone with a count of one. This chain uses TRBV30 with TRBJ2-1, with TRBD1 as a possible D gene (6 bases). Trimming removed 1 base at V and 9 bases at J, with 10 bases between. The germline V gene encodes CDR1 GTSNPN and CDR2 SVGIG (reference sequence). The CDR3 sequence is 12 residues long. The CDR3 sequence is CAWSAQGLEQFF. The CDR3 DNA is TGTGCCTGGAGTGCGCAGGGGCTTGAGCAGTTCTTC. Looking up the rest from reference TRBV30 and TRBJ2-1 gives the full variable domain: SQTIHQWPATLVQPVGSPLSLECTVEGTSNPNLYWYRQAAGRGLQLLFYSVGIGQISSEVPQNLSASRPQDRQFILSSKKLLLSDSGFYLCAWSAQGLEQFFGPGTRLTVL.

This chain joins TRBV6-5 and TRBJ1-1, with 10 bases fitting TRBD1. Germline CDR1 is MNHEY and CDR2 is SVGAGI. CDR3 length: 15 residues. With V trimmed by 6 bases and J by 6 bases, 10 bases remained unmatched. The CDR3 reads CASSKITGTGAEAFF. In nucleotides, the CDR3 is TGTGCCAGCAGCAAAATCACCGGGACAGGGGCTGAAGCTTTCTTT.

This rearrangement joins TRBV6-4 to TRBJ1-6; perhaps TRBD1 as D (6 bases). Trimming left V 6 bases short and J 9 bases short, with 15 bases between. The CDR3 spans 14 residues. In germline, CDR1 is MRHNA, CDR2 SNTAGT. The CDR3 reads CASSQQGLGSPLHF. Written as DNA, the CDR3 is TGTGCCAGCAGCCAACAGGGTCTTGGTTCACCCCTCCACTTT.

CDR3 region: CASRTGMGEQYF. The CDR3 coding sequence is TGTGCCAGCAGGACAGGGATGGGCGAGCAGTACTTC. V is TRBV6-6 and J is TRBJ2-7; 7 bases fit TRBD1. The germline gives CDR1 MNHNY, CDR2 SVGAGI (reference sequence). V trimming: 6 bases; J trimming: 6 bases; junction bases outside the gene matches: 5. The CDR3 is 12 amino acids.

The chain carries TRBV27 and TRBJ1-1; the D is unclear. The germline V and J ends were trimmed by 10 bases and 4 bases, with 19 bases remaining between them. This CDR3 spans 14 amino acids. Germline loops: CDR1 MNHEY, CDR2 SMNVEV (reference sequence). The CDR3: CATRKTQSFTEAFF. Here the CDR3 DNA reads TGTGCCACCCGAAAAACCCAGTCGTTCACTGAAGCTTTCTTT.

The chain couples TRBV7-9 to TRBJ2-1; possibly TRBD2 for D (6 bases). V dropped 6 bases and J dropped 7 bases, with 28 bases sitting between them. This CDR3 is built from 18 residues. Germline lookup yields CDR1 SEHNR and CDR2 FQNEAQ (reference sequence). The CDR3 sequence is CASRPGPSGPLSWNEQFF. CDR3 bases: TGTGCCAGCAGACCCGGACCAAGCGGGCCATTAAGTTGGAATGAGCAGTTCTTC.

This clone has just one count. In DNA, the CDR3 is TGTGCCAGCAGCCCACAGTCTGGGTTCGCGCCCCAGCATTTT. This gives the protein CASSPQSGFAPQHF. The chain is built from TRBV5-6 and TRBJ1-5; D gene unclear. V was cut by 4 bases and J by 9 bases, with 17 bases left in between. The CDR3 consists of 14 residues. Germline V gene lookup returns CDR1 SGHDT and CDR2 YYEEEE.

The V gene is TRBV28, the J gene TRBJ2-7; possible D gene TRBD1, 5 bases. V dropped 4 bases and J dropped 6 bases, with 16 bases sitting between them. Per germline, CDR1 MDHEN and CDR2 SYDVKM. This CDR3 has 14 amino acids. The CDR3 coding sequence is TGTGCCAGCAGTTCACCGACCCACACAGGCGAGCAGTACTTC. It is translated as CASSSPTHTGEQYF.

The chain combines TRBV6-1 with TRBJ2-1; D is undetermined. This CDR3 is built from 13 residues. CDR1 and CDR2 (germline): MNHNS, SASEGT. Trimming shortened V by 2 bases and J by 14 bases, and 16 bases separated the two germline ends. CDR3 sequence: CASSESSRNGEFF. The CDR3 nucleotides are TGTGCCAGCAGTGAAAGTAGCCGGAATGGTGAGTTCTTC.

This clone was recorded only once. The CDR3 region has the DNA TGTGCCAGCCGCGGTGGAGGCTTTCCCGGGGGGGAGCAGTACTTC. This sequence encodes CASRGGGFPGGEQYF. This chain connects TRBV28 to TRBJ2-7; TRBD2 matches at 7 bases. CDR3 length: 15 residues. Germline lookup yields CDR1 MDHEN and CDR2 SYDVKM. V gave up 8 bases and J gave up 7 bases; unmatched junction bases: 17.

This chain links TRBV7-9 with TRBJ1-1; 8 positions agree with TRBD1. The CDR3 is 15 amino acids. Germline V gene lookup returns CDR1 SEHNR and CDR2 FQNEAQ (reference sequence). After removal of 1 base from V and 4 bases from J, the junction contained 5 bases not matched to a gene. The CDR3 DNA sequence: TGTGCCAGCAGCTTAGGAGACAGGGGTCCCACTGAAGCTTTCTTT. It translates to CASSLGDRGPTEAFF.